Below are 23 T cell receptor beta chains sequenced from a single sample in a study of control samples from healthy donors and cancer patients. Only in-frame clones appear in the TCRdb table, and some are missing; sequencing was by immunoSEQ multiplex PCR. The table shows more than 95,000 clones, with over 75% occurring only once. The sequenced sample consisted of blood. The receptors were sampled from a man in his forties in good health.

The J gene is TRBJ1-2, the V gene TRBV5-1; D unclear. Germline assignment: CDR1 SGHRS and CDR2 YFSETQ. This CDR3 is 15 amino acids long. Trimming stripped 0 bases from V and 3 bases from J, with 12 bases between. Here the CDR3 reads CASSLAAGGDYGYTF. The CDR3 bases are TGCGCCAGCAGCTTGGCCGCTGGCGGGGACTATGGCTACACCTTC.

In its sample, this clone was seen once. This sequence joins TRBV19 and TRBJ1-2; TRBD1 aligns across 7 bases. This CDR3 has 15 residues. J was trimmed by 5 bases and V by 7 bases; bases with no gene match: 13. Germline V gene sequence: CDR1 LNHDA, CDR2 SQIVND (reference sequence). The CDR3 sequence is CASMGRGYGSYGYTF. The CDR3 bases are TGTGCCAGTATGGGCAGGGGGTATGGGAGTTATGGCTACACCTTC.

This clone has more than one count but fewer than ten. This CDR3 reads CASSMPGTAKKDTQYF. In DNA form, the CDR3 reads TGTGCCAGCAGCATGCCCGGGACAGCAAAGAAAGATACGCAGTATTTT. This chain connects TRBV11-2 to TRBJ2-3; 7 bases are a match to TRBD1. Unmatched junction bases numbered 13, after V lost 5 bases and J lost 5 bases. CDR3 size: 16 residues. Germline V gene sequence: CDR1 SGHAT, CDR2 FQNNGV.

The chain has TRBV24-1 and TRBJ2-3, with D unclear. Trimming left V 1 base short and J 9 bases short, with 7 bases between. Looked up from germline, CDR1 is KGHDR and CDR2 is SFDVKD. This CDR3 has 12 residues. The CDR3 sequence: CATSDFTVTQYF. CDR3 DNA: TGTGCCACCAGTGATTTTACGGTCACGCAGTATTTT.

The CDR3 region is CASASGGASYNEQFF. CDR3 DNA: TGTGCCAGCGCCTCAGGGGGGGCCTCCTACAATGAGCAGTTCTTC. The V gene is TRBV5-6, the J gene TRBJ2-1; D is tentatively TRBD1 or TRBD2 (7 bases each). V lost 7 bases to trimming and J lost 0 bases, with 14 bases between them. CDR1 and CDR2 from the germline V gene are SGHDT and YYEEEE. This CDR3 comprises 15 residues.

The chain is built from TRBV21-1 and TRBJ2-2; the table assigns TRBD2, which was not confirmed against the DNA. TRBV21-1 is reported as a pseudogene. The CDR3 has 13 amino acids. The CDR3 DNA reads TGTGCCAGCAGCAAAAAGCCCAATCGGGGAGCTGTTTTT. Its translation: CASSKKPNRGAVF.

For the CDR3, the DNA is TGTGCCAGCAGTCCGACAGATACGCAGTATTTT. This sequence encodes CASSPTDTQYF. The V call is TRBV11-3, the J call TRBJ2-3, with D uncertain. The germline V gene encodes CDR1 SGHNT and CDR2 YENEEA. This CDR3 has 11 residues. Deletions cut 6 bases from V and 3 bases from J, with 4 bases between. Using reference TRBV11-3 and TRBJ2-3 for the parts outside the CDR3, the full variable domain is EAGVVQSPRYKIIEKKQPVAFWCNPISGHNTLYWYLQNLGQGPELLIRYENEEAVDDSQLPKDRFSAERLKGVDSTLKIQPAELGDSAVYLCASSPTDTQYFGPGTRLTVL.

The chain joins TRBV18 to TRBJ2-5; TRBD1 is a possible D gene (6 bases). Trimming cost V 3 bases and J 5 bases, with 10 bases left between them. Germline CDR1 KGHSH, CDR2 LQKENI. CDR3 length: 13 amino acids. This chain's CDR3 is CASSPGQIETQYF. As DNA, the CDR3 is TGTGCCAGCTCACCCGGACAGATCGAGACCCAGTACTTC.

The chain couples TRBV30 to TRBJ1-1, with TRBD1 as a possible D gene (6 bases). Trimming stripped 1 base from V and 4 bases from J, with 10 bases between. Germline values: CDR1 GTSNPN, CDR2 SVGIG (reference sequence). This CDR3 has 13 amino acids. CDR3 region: CAWSGGGPTEAFF. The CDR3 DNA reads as TGTGCCTGGAGTGGCGGGGGGCCCACTGAAGCTTTCTTT.

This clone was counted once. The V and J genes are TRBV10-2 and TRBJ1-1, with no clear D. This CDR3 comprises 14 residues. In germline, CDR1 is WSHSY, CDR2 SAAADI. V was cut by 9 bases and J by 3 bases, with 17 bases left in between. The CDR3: CASHMAYADTEAFF. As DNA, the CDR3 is TGCGCCAGTCACATGGCTTATGCGGACACTGAAGCTTTCTTT.

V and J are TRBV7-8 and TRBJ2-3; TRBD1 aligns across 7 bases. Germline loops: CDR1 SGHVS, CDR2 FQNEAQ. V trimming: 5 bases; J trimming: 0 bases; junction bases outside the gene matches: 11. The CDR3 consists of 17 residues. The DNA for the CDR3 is TGTGCCAGCAGCCCTAAGGTTCCGGGACAGAGCACAGATACGCAGTATTTT. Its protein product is CASSPKVPGQSTDTQYF. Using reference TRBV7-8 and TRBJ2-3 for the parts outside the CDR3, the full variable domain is GAGVSQSPRYKVAKRGQDVALRCDPISGHVSLFWYQQALGQGPEFLTYFQNEAQLDKSGLPSDRFFAERPEGSVSTLKIQRTQQEDSAVYLCASSPKVPGQSTDTQYFGPGTRLTVL.

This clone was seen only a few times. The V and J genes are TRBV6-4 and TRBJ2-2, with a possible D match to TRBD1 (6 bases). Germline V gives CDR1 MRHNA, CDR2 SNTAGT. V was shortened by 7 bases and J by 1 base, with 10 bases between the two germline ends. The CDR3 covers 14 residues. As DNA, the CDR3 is TGTGCCAGCACCCCGGGACAGAACACCGGGGAGCTGTTTTTT. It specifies CASTPGQNTGELFF.

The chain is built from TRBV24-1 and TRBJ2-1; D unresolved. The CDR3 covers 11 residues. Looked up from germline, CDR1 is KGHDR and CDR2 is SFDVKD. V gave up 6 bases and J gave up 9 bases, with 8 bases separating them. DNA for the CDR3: TGTGCCACCAGTACGTTGAGTGAGCAGTTCTTC. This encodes CATSTLSEQFF.

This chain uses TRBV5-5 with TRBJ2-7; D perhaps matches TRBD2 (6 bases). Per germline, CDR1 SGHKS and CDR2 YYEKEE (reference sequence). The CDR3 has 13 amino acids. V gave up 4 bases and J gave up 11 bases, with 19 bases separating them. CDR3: CASSTGLVGGKYF. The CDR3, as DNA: TGTGCCAGCAGCACCGGCCTCGTGGGGGGAAAGTACTTC.

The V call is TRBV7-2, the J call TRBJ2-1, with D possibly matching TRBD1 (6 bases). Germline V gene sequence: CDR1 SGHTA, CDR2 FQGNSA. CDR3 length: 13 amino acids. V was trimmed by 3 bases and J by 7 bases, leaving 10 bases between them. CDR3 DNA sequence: TGTGCCAGCAGCTTTGGGGGCCTTAATGAGCAGTTCTTC. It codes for CASSFGGLNEQFF. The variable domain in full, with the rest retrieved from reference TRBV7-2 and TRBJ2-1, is GAGVSQSPSNKVTEKGKDVELRCDPISGHTALYWYRQSLGQGLEFLIYFQGNSAPDKSGLPSDRFSAERTGGSVSTLTIQRTQQEDSAVYLCASSFGGLNEQFFGPGTRLTVL.

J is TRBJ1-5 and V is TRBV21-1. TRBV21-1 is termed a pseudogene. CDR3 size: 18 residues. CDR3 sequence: CASSKFPHDVAGGQPQHF. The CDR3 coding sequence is TGTGCCAGCAGCAAATTTCCACACGACGTCGCGGGCGGGCAGCCCCAGCATTTT.

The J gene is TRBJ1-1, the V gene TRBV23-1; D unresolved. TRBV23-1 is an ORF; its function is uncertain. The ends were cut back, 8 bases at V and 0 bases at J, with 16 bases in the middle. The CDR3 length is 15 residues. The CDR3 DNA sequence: TGCGCCAGCTCTCTACCTTCCCGAATGAACACTGAAGCTTTCTTT. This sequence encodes CASSLPSRMNTEAFF.

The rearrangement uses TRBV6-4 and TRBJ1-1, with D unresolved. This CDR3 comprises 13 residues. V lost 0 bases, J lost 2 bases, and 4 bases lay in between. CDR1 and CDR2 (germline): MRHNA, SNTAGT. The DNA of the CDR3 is TGTGCCAGCAGTGACTCGGCAAACACTGAAGCTTTCTTT. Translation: CASSDSANTEAFF.

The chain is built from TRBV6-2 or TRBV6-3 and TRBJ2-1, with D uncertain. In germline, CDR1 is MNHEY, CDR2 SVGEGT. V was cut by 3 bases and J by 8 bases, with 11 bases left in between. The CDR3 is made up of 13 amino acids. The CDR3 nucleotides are TGTGCCAGCAGTTATTACCCCGATTATGAGCAGTTCTTC. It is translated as CASSYYPDYEQFF.

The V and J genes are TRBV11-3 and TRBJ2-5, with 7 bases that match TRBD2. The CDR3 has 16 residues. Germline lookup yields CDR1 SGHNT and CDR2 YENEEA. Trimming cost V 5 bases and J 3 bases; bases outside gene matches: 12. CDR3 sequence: CASSPSVGGRKETQYF. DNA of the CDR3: TGTGCCAGCAGCCCGTCCGTGGGGGGGAGAAAAGAGACCCAGTACTTC.

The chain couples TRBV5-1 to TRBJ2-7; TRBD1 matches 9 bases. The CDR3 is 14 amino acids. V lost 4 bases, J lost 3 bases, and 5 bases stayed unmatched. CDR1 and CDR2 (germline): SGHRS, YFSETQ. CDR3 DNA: TGCGCCAGCAGCCCCACAGGGGGCAACTACGAGCAGTACTTC. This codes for CASSPTGGNYEQYF.

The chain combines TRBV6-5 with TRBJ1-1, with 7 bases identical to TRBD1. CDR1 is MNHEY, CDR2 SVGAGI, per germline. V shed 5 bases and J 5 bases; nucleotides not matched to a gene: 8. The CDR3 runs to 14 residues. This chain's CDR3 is CASSMRQGRTEAFF. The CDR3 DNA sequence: TGTGCCAGCAGTATGCGACAGGGTCGGACTGAAGCTTTCTTT.

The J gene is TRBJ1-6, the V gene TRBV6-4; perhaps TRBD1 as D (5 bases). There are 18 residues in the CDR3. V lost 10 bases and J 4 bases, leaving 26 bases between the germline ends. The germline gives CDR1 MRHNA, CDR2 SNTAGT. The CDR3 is CATLRDQPRSLYNSPLHF. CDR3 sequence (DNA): TGTGCCACCTTACGGGACCAACCCCGGTCCCTTTATAATTCACCCCTCCACTTT.